These 26 T cell receptor beta chains share one sample of origin, sequenced in a study of a mutant IDH1 vaccine in newly diagnosed glioma. Data came from immunoSEQ multiplex PCR; TCRdb stores just in-frame clones and leaves some out. There are some 60,000 clones in the sample; about nine tenths occur only once, and about 2.5% lies in the top ten. Described time point: baseline, week 1 (first vaccination visit). Treatment given: pre-vaccination baseline after standard-of-care therapy. The starting material was PBMCs, obtained from a glioma patient treated with radiotherapy, temozolomide or both. These TCRs come from a man aged 45 to 65 with glioma.

This chain links TRBV29-1 with TRBJ1-2, with D hard to call. Trimming took off 4 bases at V and 2 bases at J, with 8 bases between the two ends. CDR1 SQVTM and CDR2 ANQGSEA come from the germline V gene. CDR3 length: 12 amino acids. CDR3: CSVAPGNYGYTF. As DNA, the CDR3 is TGCAGCGTTGCCCCGGGGAACTATGGCTACACCTTC.

This clone was picked up one time. This chain joins TRBV4-1 and TRBJ2-7; no firm D call. The CDR3 extends over 13 amino acids. Germline V gene data show CDR1 as MGHRA and CDR2 as YSYEKL. Trimming removed 1 base from V and 3 bases from J, with 7 bases in between. This CDR3 reads CASSQVLDYEQYF. CDR3 coding DNA: TGCGCCAGCAGCCAAGTCCTCGACTACGAGCAGTACTTC.

This clone was observed a single time. The CDR3: CASSFGVLNTEAFF. The CDR3 coding sequence is TGTGCCAGCAGCTTCGGGGTTTTGAACACTGAAGCTTTCTTT. The genes are TRBV7-9 and TRBJ1-1, with D uncertain. Germline values: CDR1 SEHNR, CDR2 FQNEAQ (reference sequence). The germline V and J ends were trimmed by 3 bases and 0 bases, with 8 bases remaining between them. The CDR3 runs 14 residues.

This chain joins TRBV10-2 and TRBJ1-2, with no clear D. The CDR3 runs to 15 residues. Germline V gene lookup returns CDR1 WSHSY and CDR2 SAAADI. The ends were cut back, 0 bases at V and 4 bases at J, with 12 bases in the middle. CDR3 sequence: CASSESGTESYGYTF. Written as DNA, the CDR3 is TGCGCCAGCAGTGAGTCGGGAACAGAAAGCTATGGCTACACCTTC.

V gene TRBV14 combines with J gene TRBJ2-1; a weak D match, TRBD1 (7 bases). This CDR3 comprises 15 residues. V was clipped by 4 bases and J by 9 bases, with 19 bases between them. Per the germline V gene, CDR1 is SGHDN and CDR2 is FVKESK. The CDR3, as DNA: TGTGCCAGCAGCCCCCTCGGGGCAGGGGGGCTTGAGCAGTTCTTC. It translates to CASSPLGAGGLEQFF.

The chain recombines TRBV9 with TRBJ2-1; 7 nucleotides align to TRBD2. The trim removed 4 bases at V and 4 bases at J, leaving 5 bases unmatched. The CDR3 sequence is 14 residues long. Germline V lookup: CDR1 SGDLS, CDR2 YYNGEE. The CDR3 region has the DNA TGTGCCAGCAGCATGGGTAGCGGGTACAATGAGCAGTTCTTC. Its translation is CASSMGSGYNEQFF.

This chain uses TRBV5-4 with TRBJ2-5, with 10 bases identical to TRBD2. The CDR3 contains 16 residues. V was clipped by 0 bases and J by 5 bases; unmatched bases: 7. Germline V CDR1 and CDR2: SGHNT, YYREEE (reference sequence). Here the CDR3 DNA reads TGTGCCAGCAGCTTGGAGGGAGCGGGGGGGGCGGAGACCCAGTACTTC. This codes for CASSLEGAGGAETQYF.

The V gene is TRBV18, the J gene TRBJ1-5; 7 bases are shared with TRBD1. This CDR3 region has 15 residues. V was pared by 3 bases and J by 0 bases, with 2 bases of the junction left unmatched. In germline, CDR1 is KGHSH, CDR2 LQKENI. The CDR3 reads CASSPGTVSNQPQHF. CDR3 coding DNA: TGTGCCAGCTCACCTGGGACAGTTAGCAATCAGCCCCAGCATTTT.

This clone has a single count. This chain links TRBV27 with TRBJ2-1, with 10 bases fitting TRBD2. Germline loops: CDR1 MNHEY, CDR2 SMNVEV (reference sequence). The V gene end was trimmed by 6 bases and the J gene end by 1 base; junction bases not matched to a gene: 9. The CDR3 sequence is 17 residues long. The CDR3 is CASRQSLAGYSYNEQFF. The CDR3, as DNA: TGTGCCAGCAGGCAGTCACTAGCGGGGTATTCCTACAATGAGCAGTTCTTC.

The chain joins TRBV20-1 to TRBJ1-2; the D is unclear. Germline assignment: CDR1 DFQATT and CDR2 SNEGSKA (reference sequence). V gave up 1 base and J gave up 4 bases, with 4 bases separating them. This CDR3 spans 11 amino acids. CDR3 nucleotides: TGCAGTGCTAGAGTAGGCTATGGCTACACCTTC. This gives the protein CSARVGYGYTF.

The rearrangement uses TRBV5-6 and TRBJ2-7, with D perhaps matching TRBD1 (6 bases). V was cut by 4 bases and J by 2 bases, with 19 bases left in between. The CDR3 has 16 amino acids. Germline CDR1 SGHDT, CDR2 YYEEEE. CDR3 in DNA: TGTGCCAGCAGCCGTTTTGGACAGCATGCCACCTACGAGCAGTACTTC. This sequence encodes CASSRFGQHATYEQYF.

The genes are TRBV7-8 and TRBJ2-5; D ambiguous. CDR3 length: 14 residues. The V gene's germline CDR1 is SGHVS and CDR2 FQNEAQ. V was pared by 1 base and J by 7 bases, with 13 bases between. CDR3 nucleotide sequence: TGTGCCAGCAGCTTAGTATCCGGTGGGCCGACCCAGTACTTC. Its translation: CASSLVSGGPTQYF.

The chain recombines TRBV10-1 with TRBJ1-4; 9 positions match TRBD1. V was pared by 3 bases and J by 6 bases, with 5 bases of the junction left unmatched. The CDR3 totals 15 residues. In germline, CDR1 is WNHNN, CDR2 SYGVQD (reference sequence). This CDR3 is CASSEAGTGYEKLFF. The CDR3 coding sequence is TGCGCCAGCAGTGAAGCCGGGACAGGGTATGAAAAACTGTTTTTT.

This rearrangement joins TRBV5-5 to TRBJ2-1; D may be TRBD1 or TRBD2 (5 bases each). Germline V gene data show CDR1 as SGHKS and CDR2 as YYEKEE (reference sequence). This CDR3 spans 16 amino acids. V shed 0 bases and J shed 0 bases, with 10 bases lying between them. In DNA, the CDR3 is TGTGCCAGCAGCTTGGAAGGGACCTTCTCCTACAATGAGCAGTTCTTC. The encoded protein is CASSLEGTFSYNEQFF.

The V gene is TRBV19, the J gene TRBJ2-5, with D uncertain. Germline values: CDR1 LNHDA, CDR2 SQIVND (reference sequence). V lost 4 bases and J 2 bases, leaving 11 bases between the germline ends. The CDR3 has 14 residues. CDR3 bases: TGTGCCAGTAGTACCCAGTCGGTTCAAGAGACCCAGTACTTC. Its translation: CASSTQSVQETQYF.

This rearrangement joins TRBV30 to TRBJ1-2, with a tentative D call TRBD1 (6 bases). The germline V and J ends were trimmed by 1 base and 4 bases, with 10 bases remaining between them. This CDR3 region has 13 residues. Germline V gene data show CDR1 as GTSNPN and CDR2 as SVGIG (reference sequence). This CDR3 reads CAWSGGLGYGYTF. Here the CDR3 DNA reads TGTGCCTGGAGTGGGGGGCTAGGCTATGGCTACACCTTC.

This sequence joins TRBV4-1 and TRBJ2-5; the D is unclear. CDR3 size: 14 residues. CDR1 and CDR2 from the germline V gene are MGHRA and YSYEKL. V was shortened by 0 bases and J by 5 bases, with 10 bases between the two germline ends. The CDR3 is CASSQDEYGETQYF. CDR3 coding DNA: TGCGCCAGCAGCCAAGACGAGTATGGGGAGACCCAGTACTTC.

A single count supports this clone. The chain employs TRBV11-2 and TRBJ2-7; no reliable D call. The CDR3 totals 16 residues. The V end was cut by 4 bases, the J end by 6 bases, with 22 bases between. CDR1 and CDR2 from the germline V gene are SGHAT and FQNNGV. The CDR3 is CASSSLHTYPSGEQYF. CDR3 sequence (DNA): TGTGCCAGCAGCTCACTACACACTTATCCTTCGGGCGAGCAGTACTTC.

The CDR3 DNA follows: TGTGCCAGCAGTTTACTGACGACCGGGACAGGGGGCGAGCAGTACTTC. Its translation: CASSLLTTGTGGEQYF. V gene TRBV28 combines with J gene TRBJ2-7, with 11 positions matching TRBD1. This CDR3 is built from 16 residues. The ends lost 2 bases at V and 6 bases at J; junction bases unmatched: 9. Germline lookup yields CDR1 MDHEN and CDR2 SYDVKM.

The chain has TRBV5-6 and TRBJ2-7, with 10 bases identical to TRBD2. This CDR3 spans 13 amino acids. The V segment lost 3 bases and the J segment 10 bases; nucleotides outside the gene matches: 7. Per germline, CDR1 SGHDT and CDR2 YYEEEE. The DNA for the CDR3 is TGTGCCAGCAGCTACATAGCGGGAGGAGAACAGTACTTC. Its protein is CASSYIAGGEQYF. The full variable domain, completed using reference TRBV5-6 and TRBJ2-7, is DAGVTQSPTHLIKTRGQQVTLRCSPKSGHDTVSWYQQALGQGPQFIFQYYEEEERQRGNFPDRFSGHQFPNYSSELNVNALLLGDSALYLCASSYIAGGEQYFGPGTRLTVT.

This chain links TRBV6-5 with TRBJ2-7; TRBD1 matches at 10 bases. This CDR3 region has 14 residues. The germline V gene has CDR1 MNHEY and CDR2 SVGAGI. With V trimmed by 6 bases and J by 3 bases, 5 bases remained unmatched. Written as DNA, the CDR3 is TGTGCCAGCAGGTACCGGGACAGGGGCTACGAGCAGTACTTC. Translation: CASRYRDRGYEQYF.

The chain carries TRBV19 and TRBJ1-5; D call uncertain. Germline V CDR1 and CDR2: LNHDA, SQIVND (reference sequence). The CDR3 length is 14 residues. V was cut by 5 bases and J by 1 base, with 9 bases left in between. As DNA, the CDR3 is TGTGCCAGTAGTTGGGCCACCAGCAATCAGCCCCAGCATTTT. The encoded protein is CASSWATSNQPQHF.

The CDR3 is CASSPRQGSYEQYF. The CDR3 coding sequence is TGTGCCAGCTCCCCCAGACAGGGGTCCTACGAGCAGTACTTC. The rearrangement joins TRBV18 to TRBJ2-7; 8 bases fit TRBD1. The J segment lost 1 base and the V segment lost 6 bases, leaving 5 bases of the junction unmatched. The CDR3 is 14 residues long. In germline, CDR1 is KGHSH, CDR2 LQKENI.

The CDR3 region has the DNA TGCGCCAGCAGCCAACCGACAGGGAGGGCCGGGGAGCTGTTTTTT. Protein: CASSQPTGRAGELFF. The chain combines TRBV4-1 with TRBJ2-2; D tentatively reads TRBD1 or TRBD2 (7 bases each). Looked up from germline, CDR1 is MGHRA and CDR2 is YSYEKL. Trimming shortened V by 2 bases and J by 6 bases, and 13 bases separated the two germline ends. This CDR3 contains 15 residues.

The chain has TRBV7-3 and TRBJ1-1; D gene uncertain. V lost 0 bases and J lost 4, with 12 bases in between. CDR1 SGHTA and CDR2 FQGTGA come from the germline V gene. This CDR3 contains 15 residues. The chain's CDR3 is CASSLTSSPSTEAFF. The CDR3 DNA is TGTGCCAGCAGCTTAACTAGTTCGCCGAGCACTGAAGCTTTCTTT.

J is TRBJ2-1 and V is TRBV10-3; 7 bases match TRBD1. This CDR3 comprises 14 residues. The germline V gene encodes CDR1 ENHRY and CDR2 SYGVKD. Trimming removed 8 bases from V and 0 bases from J; junction bases left unmatched: 4. The CDR3 region is CAIRGQSSYNEQFF. DNA of the CDR3: TGTGCCATCCGGGGACAGAGCTCCTACAATGAGCAGTTCTTC.